The sequence of this TCR beta chain was determined in a study of shared clonotypes between healthy human individuals. Study findings and constraints: Of the naive CD4 clonotypes, around 5% were shared across a few donors.

The repertoire was sequenced with immunoSEQ multiplex PCR; TCRdb's copy has only in-frame clones and lacks some. The repertoire holds under 2,500,000 clones, with roughly 95% as singletons. A remark on this clone: Its antigen is still unknown.

This CDR3 contains 18 residues. V gave up 3 bases and J gave up 4 bases; unmatched junction bases: 14. CDR1 is SGHRS and CDR2 is YFSETQ in the germline V gene. This receptor was taken from a young man in good health. Material for sequencing was naive CD4+ T cells sorted from blood. Subset specified: CD45RA+ positively selected. The chain carries TRBV5-1 and TRBJ2-1, with 9 bases aligning to TRBD2. The CDR3 spells CASSWGASGAVSYNEQFF. The DNA for the CDR3 is TGCGCCAGCAGCTGGGGGGCTAGCGGGGCGGTTAGTTACAATGAGCAGTTCTTC.